The clone carrying this T cell receptor beta chain occurred many times. Its antigen is as yet unknown. This sample was taken from a study of regulatory T cells in long-lasting Graves disease. Trimming removed 6 bases at V and 5 bases at J, with 13 bases between. The CDR3 is 13 residues long. CDR1 and CDR2 from the germline V gene are MNHNS and SASEGT. Time point specified: newly diagnosed GD, antithyroid drugs for less than 3 months. Preparation of the TCR library used RNA extracted from PBMCs. Findings of the study overall: Not thyroid tissue but only peripheral blood was studied.

Construction of the TCR beta libraries employed iRepertoire HTBI primers in conjunction with Arm-PCR of CDR3 regions. MiXCR, applied by TCRdb to the multiplex PCR reads, yields one record per CDR3 protein. The sample shows around 250,000 distinct CDR3 sequences, more than 15% of them seen only once. These sequences were also reported in another study, on T cells in Graves' hyperthyroidism and ophthalmopathy. That source notes: Exclusion of patients followed from uncontrolled infection, other autoimmune disease, pregnancy or lactation. Each diagnosis was grounded in clinical symptoms, serum thyroxine and TRAb, thyroid ultrasound, and orbital computed tomography. In the analysis, a 13 V-J model separated ophthalmopathy from stable hyperthyroidism.

Sequencing used peripheral blood mononuclear cells (PBMCs), obtained at new diagnosis, from a patient treated with antithyroid drugs. The source of this sequence is a woman in her twenties or thirties with Graves disease. This chain connects TRBV6-1 to TRBJ1-1; no clear D. CDR3 amino acids: CASRVLVRTEAFF. The CDR3 region has the DNA TGTGCCAGCAGGGTGCTGGTCCGGACTGAAGCTTTCTTT.